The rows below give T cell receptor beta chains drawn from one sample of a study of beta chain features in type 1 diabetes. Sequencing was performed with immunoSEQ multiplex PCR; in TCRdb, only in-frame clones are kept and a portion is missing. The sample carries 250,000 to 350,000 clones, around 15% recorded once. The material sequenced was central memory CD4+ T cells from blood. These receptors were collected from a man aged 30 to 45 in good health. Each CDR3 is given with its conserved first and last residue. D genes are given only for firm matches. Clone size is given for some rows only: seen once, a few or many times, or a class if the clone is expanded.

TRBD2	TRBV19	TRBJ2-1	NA	CASSMNSGSSGEQFF	TGTGCCAGTAGTATGAACAGCGGGAGTTCGGGTGAGCAGTTCTTC
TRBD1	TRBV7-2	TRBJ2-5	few	CASSLGQGKETQYF	TGTGCCAGCAGCTTGGGACAGGGGAAAGAGACCCAGTACTTC
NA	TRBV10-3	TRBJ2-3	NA	CATTGLRTKLLTDTQYF	TGTGCCACAACCGGACTCCGAACCAAGCTACTCACAGATACGCAGTATTTT
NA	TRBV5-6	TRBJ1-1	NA	CAILEAAEAFF	TGTGCCATACTCGAGGCGGCGGAAGCTTTCTTT
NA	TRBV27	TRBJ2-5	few	CASSLFGRGTQETQYF	TGTGCCAGCAGTTTATTCGGACGGGGGACCCAAGAGACCCAGTACTTC
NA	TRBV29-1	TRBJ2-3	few	CSVRTDSDTQYF	TGCAGCGTTAGGACTGACTCAGATACGCAGTATTTT
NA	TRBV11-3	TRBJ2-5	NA	CASSLQGARRTQYF	TGTGCCAGCAGCTTACAAGGGGCCCGGAGGACCCAGTACTTC
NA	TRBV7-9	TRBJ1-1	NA	CASSLGMGKNTEAFF	TGTGCCAGCAGCTTAGGTATGGGTAAGAACACTGAAGCTTTCTTT
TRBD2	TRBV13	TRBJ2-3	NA	CASSRASGGAVGTDTQYF	TGTGCCAGCAGCAGAGCTAGCGGGGGGGCGGTGGGCACAGATACGCAGTATTTT
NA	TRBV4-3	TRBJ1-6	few	CASSQDWGSSPLHF	TGCGCCAGCAGCCAAGATTGGGGCAGCTCACCCCTCCACTTT
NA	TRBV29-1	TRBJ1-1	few	CSVGSWRETEAFF	TGCAGCGTTGGTAGCTGGAGAGAGACTGAAGCTTTCTTT
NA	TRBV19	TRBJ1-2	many	CASGNRGGYTF	TGTGCCAGTGGGAACCGGGGAGGCTACACCTTC
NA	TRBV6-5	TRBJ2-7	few	CASSTASFYEQYF	TGTGCCAGCAGCACCGCCTCCTTCTACGAGCAGTACTTC
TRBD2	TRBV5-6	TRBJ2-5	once	CASSLRGGDGGGTQYF	TGTGCCAGCAGCTTGCGCGGGGGGGATGGAGGAGGGACCCAGTACTTC
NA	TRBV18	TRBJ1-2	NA	CARSPNNYGYTF	TGTGCCAGGTCACCAAATAACTATGGCTACACCTTC
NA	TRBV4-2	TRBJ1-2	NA	CASSQDSGWDGYTF	TGTGCCAGCAGCCAAGATTCAGGGTGGGATGGCTACACCTTC
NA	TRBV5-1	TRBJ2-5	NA	CASSSHRDGTQYF	TGCGCCAGCAGCTCCCACAGGGATGGGACCCAGTACTTC
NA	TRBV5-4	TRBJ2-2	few	CASSFKSFGGELFF	TGTGCCAGCAGCTTTAAGTCTTTCGGCGGGGAGCTGTTTTTT
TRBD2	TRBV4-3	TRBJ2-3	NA	CASSHQTSGGASDTQYF	TGCGCCAGCAGCCACCAAACTAGCGGGGGGGCCTCAGATACGCAGTATTTT
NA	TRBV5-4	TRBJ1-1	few	CASSLVKGNTEAFF	TGTGCCAGCAGCTTGGTAAAAGGAAACACTGAAGCTTTCTTT
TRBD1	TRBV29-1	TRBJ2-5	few	CSVGAYRGETQYF	TGCAGCGTGGGGGCCTACAGGGGCGAGACCCAGTACTTC
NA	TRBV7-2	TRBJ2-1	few	CASSLAGGRQGNEQFF	TGTGCCAGCAGCTTGGCCGGGGGGCGCCAAGGCAATGAGCAGTTCTTC
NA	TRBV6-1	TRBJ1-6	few	CASRHKGYSPLHF	TGTGCCAGCAGGCATAAAGGTTATTCACCCCTCCACTTT
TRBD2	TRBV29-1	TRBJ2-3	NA	CSSRVSGESGDTQYF	TGCAGCTCCAGGGTTAGCGGGGAAAGTGGAGATACGCAGTATTTT
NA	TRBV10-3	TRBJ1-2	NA	CAISDSSGFGYTF	TGTGCCATCAGTGATTCTTCGGGGTTTGGCTACACCTTC
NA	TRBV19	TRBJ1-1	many	CASSILGGTEAFF	TGTGCCAGTAGTATATTAGGAGGGACTGAAGCTTTCTTT
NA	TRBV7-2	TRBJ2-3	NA	CASSLSIVASTDTQYF	TGTGCCAGCAGCTTAAGTATAGTAGCGAGCACAGATACGCAGTATTTT
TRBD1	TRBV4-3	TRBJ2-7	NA	CASSRDRGSYEQYF	TGCGCCAGCAGCCGGGACAGGGGCTCCTACGAGCAGTACTTC
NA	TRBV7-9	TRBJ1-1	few	CASSSIFGFGEAFF	TGTGCCAGCAGCTCCATTTTTGGATTTGGTGAAGCTTTCTTT
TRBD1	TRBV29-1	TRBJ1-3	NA	CSVGTGGYSGNTIYF	TGCAGCGTTGGGACAGGGGGTTACTCTGGAAACACCATATATTTT
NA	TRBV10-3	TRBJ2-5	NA	CAISGSPQETQYF	TGTGCCATCAGTGGTAGCCCTCAGGAGACCCAGTACTTC
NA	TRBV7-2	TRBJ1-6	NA	CASGNTNPNSPLHF	TGTGCCAGCGGGAACACTAACCCTAATTCACCCCTCCACTTT
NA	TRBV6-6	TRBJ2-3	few	CASSRKQGRTTDTQYF	TGTGCCAGCAGTCGTAAACAGGGTCGCACCACAGATACGCAGTATTTT
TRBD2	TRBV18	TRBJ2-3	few	CASSPVLAASTDTQYF	TGTGCCAGCTCACCGGTGCTAGCGGCTAGCACAGATACGCAGTATTTT
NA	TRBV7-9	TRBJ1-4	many	CASSQPDGFNEKLFF	TGTGCCAGCAGCCAGCCTGACGGGTTTAATGAAAAACTGTTTTTT
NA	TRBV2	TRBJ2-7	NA	CASSEAKRGLQYF	TGTGCCAGCAGTGAAGCGAAGAGAGGCTTGCAGTACTTC
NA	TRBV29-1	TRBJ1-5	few	CSVGGGENQPQHF	TGCAGCGTTGGAGGCGGGGAGAATCAGCCCCAGCATTTT
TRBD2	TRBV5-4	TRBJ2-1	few	CASSSGTSRTGEQFF	TGTGCCAGCAGCTCGGGGACTAGCCGTACAGGAGAGCAGTTCTTC
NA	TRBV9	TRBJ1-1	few	CASSARQTLTTEAFF	TGTGCCAGCAGCGCGAGACAGACCCTTACCACTGAAGCTTTCTTT
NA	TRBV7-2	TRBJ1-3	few	CASSLAVAGLSGNTIYF	TGTGCCAGCAGCTTAGCGGTCGCAGGGTTGAGTGGAAACACCATATATTTT
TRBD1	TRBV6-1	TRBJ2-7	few	CASSWDRAREQYF	TGTGCCAGCAGTTGGGACAGGGCTAGGGAGCAGTACTTC
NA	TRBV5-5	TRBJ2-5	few	CASSLLLGERETQYF	TGTGCCAGCAGCTTGCTTTTAGGGGAGCGAGAGACCCAGTACTTC
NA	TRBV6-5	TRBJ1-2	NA	CASRHRDGPYGYTF	TGTGCCAGCAGACACCGGGACGGACCCTATGGCTACACCTTC
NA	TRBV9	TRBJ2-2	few	CASSVGTMNTGELFF	TGTGCCAGCAGCGTAGGGACAATGAACACCGGGGAGCTGTTTTTT
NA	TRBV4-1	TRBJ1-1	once	CASSQEARNTEAFF	TGCGCCAGCAGCCAAGAAGCCCGAAACACTGAAGCTTTCTTT
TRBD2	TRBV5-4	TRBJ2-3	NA	CATQLAGGQGDTQYF	TGTGCCACCCAACTAGCGGGGGGGCAGGGAGATACGCAGTATTTT
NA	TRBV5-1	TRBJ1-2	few	CASSLEPGHLYGYTF	TGCGCCAGCAGCTTGGAACCGGGACATCTTTATGGCTACACCTTC
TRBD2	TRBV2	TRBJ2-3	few	CASRTSFGKDTQYF	TGTGCCAGCAGGACTAGCTTCGGGAAAGATACGCAGTATTTT
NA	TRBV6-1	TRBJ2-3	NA	CASSMRGTDTQYF	TGTGCCAGCAGTATGAGGGGTACAGATACGCAGTATTTT
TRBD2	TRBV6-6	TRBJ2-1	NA	CASRQNSGGAVYEQFF	TGTGCCAGCAGACAAAATAGCGGGGGGGCCGTTTATGAGCAGTTCTTC
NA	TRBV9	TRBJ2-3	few	CASSVELRTDTQYF	TGTGCCAGCAGCGTCGAGCTACGAACAGATACGCAGTATTTT
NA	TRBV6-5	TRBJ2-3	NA	CASRAPSTDTQYF	TGTGCCAGCAGGGCTCCTAGCACAGATACGCAGTATTTT
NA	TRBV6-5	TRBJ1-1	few	CASSEGEATEAFF	TGTGCCAGCAGTGAGGGAGAAGCAACTGAAGCTTTCTTT
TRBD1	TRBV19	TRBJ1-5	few	CASSRNRGASQHF	TGTGCCAGTAGTAGGAACAGGGGGGCTTCTCAGCATTTT
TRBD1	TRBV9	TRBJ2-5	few	CASSVDRGVETQYF	TGTGCCAGCAGCGTAGACAGGGGGGTAGAGACCCAGTACTTC